The clone carrying this T cell receptor beta chain is medium-sized in the sample. Its matching antigen is unknown. Only in-frame clones appear in the TCRdb table, and some are missing; sequencing was by immunoSEQ multiplex PCR. The sample records some 18,000 clones, over 70% being singletons. The sample is drawn from a study of OX40 agonist ivuxolimab in advanced cancers. Study details: Enrolled patients in dose escalation had cancers that were hepatocellular carcinoma, melanoma, renal cell or head and neck cancer. Mean age about 60 years, range roughly 20 to 85; about 81% male.

Study conclusions and caveats: Determination of antigen specificity was not performed for the expanded peripheral T cells. Relative to CD4+, CD8+ T cells held more expanded clones on average.

The J segment lost 5 bases and the V segment lost 6 bases, leaving 3 bases of the junction unmatched. This CDR3 contains 12 residues. CDR1 is SEHNR, CDR2 FQNEAQ, per germline (reference sequence). V is TRBV7-9 and J is TRBJ2-7, with 8 bases aligning to TRBD2. The origin of this receptor is an adult with an advanced solid tumor such as melanoma, head and neck, liver or kidney cancer. The sample in question was CD4+ or CD8+ T cells sorted from blood, obtained in a trial of the OX40 agonist ivuxolimab. The CDR3 sequence: CASRRGGHEQYF. The CDR3, as DNA: TGTGCCAGCAGACGGGGGGGCCACGAGCAGTACTTC.